The rows below give T cell receptor beta chains drawn from one sample of a study of human T cells and chemical hapten exposure. Each CDR3 protein gets one entry after TCRdb re-called the RACE reads with MiXCR. The sample holds fewer than 150,000 distinct CDR3 sequences, 13% seen once. Source: whole blood, taken in connection with sensitization to the hapten diphenylcyclopropenone (DPC). Receptor source: a woman aged 18 to 35 with alopecia areata. Some clones in this sample may be carry-over from other donors' samples. The CDR3 runs from the conserved cysteine through the conserved F or W. The D gene is left open where the match is weak. Expanded clones are given a class, and other clones once, few, many or no size at all.

clone_size: .; j_call: TRBJ1-1; d_call: .; v_call: TRBV9; cdr3_aa: CASSVAPQNTEAFF; cdr3_nt: TGTGCCAGCAGCGTAGCGCCCCAGAACACTGAAGCTTTCTTT
clone_size: few; j_call: TRBJ1-4; d_call: .; v_call: TRBV4-3; cdr3_aa: CASSRGTDAVMREKLFF; cdr3_nt: TGCGCCAGCAGCCGTGGTACGGACGCAGTAATGAGAGAAAAACTGTTTTTT
clone_size: few; j_call: TRBJ1-2; d_call: .; v_call: TRBV9; cdr3_aa: CASSVGTDYGYTF; cdr3_nt: TGTGCCAGCAGCGTAGGGACAGACTATGGCTACACCTTC
clone_size: .; j_call: TRBJ2-3; d_call: TRBD2; v_call: TRBV10-3; cdr3_aa: CAISEPAGLAGTDTQYF; cdr3_nt: TGTGCCATCAGTGAGCCAGCGGGACTAGCGGGCACAGATACGCAGTATTTT
clone_size: few; j_call: TRBJ1-2; d_call: TRBD1; v_call: TRBV6-2/TRBV6-3; cdr3_aa: CASSRSGGSGYTF; cdr3_nt: TGTGCCAGCAGTCGCTCAGGGGGCTCAGGCTACACCTTC
clone_size: many; j_call: TRBJ1-6; d_call: .; v_call: TRBV5-1; cdr3_aa: CASSGTPQGSILGSPLHF; cdr3_nt: TGCGCCAGCAGCGGGACGCCGCAGGGATCTATCCTGGGTTCACCCCTCCACTTT
clone_size: .; j_call: TRBJ1-5; d_call: .; v_call: TRBV19; cdr3_aa: CASSILTNSNQPQHF; cdr3_nt: TGTGCCAGTAGTATCCTCACAAATAGCAATCAGCCCCAGCATTTT
clone_size: few; j_call: TRBJ1-6; d_call: .; v_call: TRBV27; cdr3_aa: CASSIRDGSPLHF; cdr3_nt: TGTGCCAGCAGTATCAGGGATGGATCACCCCTCCACTTT
clone_size: many; j_call: TRBJ1-6; d_call: TRBD1; v_call: TRBV2; cdr3_aa: CATSSGGAGSPLHF; cdr3_nt: TGTGCCACTTCCTCAGGGGGCGCAGGATCACCCCTCCACTTT
clone_size: few; j_call: TRBJ1-2; d_call: .; v_call: TRBV20-1; cdr3_aa: CSAKEGTGYTF; cdr3_nt: TGCAGTGCTAAGGAGGGCACTGGCTACACCTTC